A single sample is the source of the 5 T cell receptor beta chains below, sequenced in a study of cytomegalovirus exposure and HLA in healthy donors. The PCR made use of 60 Vbeta and 13 Jbeta primers. Measured with immunoSEQ multiplex PCR; TCRdb has only the in-frame clones, and not every one. The sample lists some 83,000 clones, 65% to 80% occurring once. The sequenced sample consisted of PBMCs. The receptor source for this set is a man aged 55 to 69 in good health and CMV-seronegative.

The chain is built from TRBV6-5 and TRBJ1-1; 8 bases fit TRBD1. V lost 5 bases and J lost 7; bases outside the gene matches: 9. The V gene's germline CDR1 is MNHEY and CDR2 SVGAGI. This CDR3 has 14 amino acids. This chain's CDR3 is CASSTGQGRVEAFF. The CDR3 bases are TGTGCCAGCAGTACCGGACAGGGTAGGGTTGAAGCTTTCTTT.

This clone has a single count. The chain employs TRBV2 and TRBJ2-1, with D maybe TRBD2 (6 bases). CDR1 and CDR2 (germline): SNHLY, FYNNEI. The CDR3 spans 11 residues. V lost 5 bases and J lost 8, with 7 bases in between. The CDR3 nucleotides read TGTGCCAGCAGTATAGCGGATGAGCAGTTCTTC. This translates into CASSIADEQFF.

The V call is TRBV28, the J call TRBJ1-5, with 8 bases identical to TRBD1. The germline V gene encodes CDR1 MDHEN and CDR2 SYDVKM. V gave up 7 bases and J gave up 2 bases; unmatched junction bases: 4. The CDR3 contains 14 residues. The DNA for the CDR3 is TGTGCCAGCAATAGACAGGGGCGCAATCAGCCCCAGCATTTT. The encoded protein is CASNRQGRNQPQHF.

Notes on this clone: One end of the junction is discordant with germline, which a read error may explain. In DNA form, the CDR3 reads TGCGCCAGCAGCTCAAGCAGGGCCTCTGGAAACACCACATATTTT. This encodes CASSSSRASGNTTYF. The V and J genes are TRBV5-1 and TRBJ1-3; a weak D match, TRBD1 (5 bases). CDR3 length: 15 amino acids. Germline CDR1 and CDR2: SGHRS and YFSETQ.

J is TRBJ1-6 and V is TRBV5-4; D is uncertain. The ends were cut back, 4 bases at V and 7 bases at J, with 9 bases in the middle. This CDR3 is 13 amino acids long. The germline gives CDR1 SGHNT, CDR2 YYREEE (reference sequence). CDR3 bases: TGTGCCAGCAGCCCCAACAACAATTCACCCCTCCACTTT. It specifies CASSPNNNSPLHF. The whole variable domain, filled in from reference TRBV5-4 and TRBJ1-6, reads ETGVTQSPTHLIKTRGQQVTLRCSSQSGHNTVSWYQQALGQGPQFIFQYYREEENGRGNFPPRFSGLQFPNYSSELNVNALELDDSALYLCASSPNNNSPLHFGNGTRLTVT.